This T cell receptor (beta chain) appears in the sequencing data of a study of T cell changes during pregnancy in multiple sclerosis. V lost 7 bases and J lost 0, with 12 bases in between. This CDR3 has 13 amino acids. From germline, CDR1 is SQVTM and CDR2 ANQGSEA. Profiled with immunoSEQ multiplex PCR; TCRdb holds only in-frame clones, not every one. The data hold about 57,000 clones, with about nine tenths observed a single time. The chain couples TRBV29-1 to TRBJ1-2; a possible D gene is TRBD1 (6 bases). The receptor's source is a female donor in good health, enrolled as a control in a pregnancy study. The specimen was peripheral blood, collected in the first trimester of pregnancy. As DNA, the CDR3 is TGCAGCGCCCTGACAGGTTCTAACTATGGCTACACCTTC. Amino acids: CSALTGSNYGYTF.